The text below deals with one T cell receptor beta chain. TCRdb's copy holds only in-frame clones and misses some; the assay was immunoSEQ multiplex PCR. Among some 62,000 clones listed, 91% were seen once. These data belong to a study of OX40 agonist ivuxolimab in advanced cancers. CDR3 length: 11 residues. The ends were cut back, 7 bases at V and 1 base at J, with 4 bases in the middle. CDR1 and CDR2 (germline): MNHNS, SASEGT. The chain links TRBV6-1 to TRBJ2-5; D unclear. The sequencing used CD4+ or CD8+ T cells sorted from blood, collected in a trial of the OX40 agonist ivuxolimab. This TCR was recovered from an adult with an advanced solid tumor such as melanoma, head and neck, liver or kidney cancer. CDR3 in DNA: TGTGCCAGCACCAGCCAAGAGACCCAGTACTTC. Its translation is CASTSQETQYF.